This T cell receptor beta chain appears in the sequencing data of a study of T-cell reconstitution after alpha-beta-depleted transplantation in children. Germline-derived CDR1 and CDR2 are SGHRS and YFSETQ. This CDR3 has 15 residues. Trimming cost V 0 bases and J 6 bases, with 12 bases left between them. In regard to this clonotype: Its matching antigen is unknown.

Whole-study findings and limits: Two months or so post-transplant, alpha-beta T cells reportedly derived from several hundred expanded graft clones. Newly produced T cells mostly accounted for T-cell counts and diversity one year post-transplant. High day-60 TCRbeta diversity in some patients came from surviving recipient T cells and thymic progenitors.

Researchers prepared the TCRbeta library using unique molecular identifiers, the study reports. TCRdb fed the PCR reads into MiXCR, producing one record per CDR3 protein. The sample holds approximately 300,000 distinct CDR3 sequences, less than 9.5% seen once. This receptor was taken from a female patient between 2 and 10 years old who had a stem cell transplant for Fanconi anemia, so the T cells may come from the graft donor. The sample here was peripheral blood, taken 360 days after TCRalphabeta/CD19-depleted stem cell transplant. V and J are TRBV5-1 and TRBJ1-4; a possible D gene is TRBD1 (5 bases). The CDR3 region is CASSLDGTVYEKLFF. DNA for the CDR3: TGCGCCAGCAGCTTGGACGGGACGGTCTATGAAAAACTGTTTTTT.